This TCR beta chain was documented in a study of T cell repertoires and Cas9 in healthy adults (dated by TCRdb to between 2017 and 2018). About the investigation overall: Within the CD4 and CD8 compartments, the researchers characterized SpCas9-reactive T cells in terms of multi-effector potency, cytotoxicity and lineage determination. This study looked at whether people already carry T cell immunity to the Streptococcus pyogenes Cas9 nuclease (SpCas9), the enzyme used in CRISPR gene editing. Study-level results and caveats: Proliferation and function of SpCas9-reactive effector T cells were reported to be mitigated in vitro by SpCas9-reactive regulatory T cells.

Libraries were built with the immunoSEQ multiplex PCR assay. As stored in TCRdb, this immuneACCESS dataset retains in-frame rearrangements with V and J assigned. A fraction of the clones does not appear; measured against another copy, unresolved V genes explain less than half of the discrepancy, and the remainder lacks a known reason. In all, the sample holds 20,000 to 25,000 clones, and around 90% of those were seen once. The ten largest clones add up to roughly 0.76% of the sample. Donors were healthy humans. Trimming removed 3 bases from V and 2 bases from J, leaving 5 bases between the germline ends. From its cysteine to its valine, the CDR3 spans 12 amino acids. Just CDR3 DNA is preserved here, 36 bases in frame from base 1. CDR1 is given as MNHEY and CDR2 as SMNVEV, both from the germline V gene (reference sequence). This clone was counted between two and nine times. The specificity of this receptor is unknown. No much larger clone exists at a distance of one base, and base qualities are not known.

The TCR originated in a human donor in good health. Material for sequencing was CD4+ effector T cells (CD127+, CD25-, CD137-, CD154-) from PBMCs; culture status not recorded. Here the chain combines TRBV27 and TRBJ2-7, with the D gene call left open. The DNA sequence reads TGTGCCAGCAGTTTGCTACCCTACGAGCAGTACGTC. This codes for CASSLLPYEQYV.